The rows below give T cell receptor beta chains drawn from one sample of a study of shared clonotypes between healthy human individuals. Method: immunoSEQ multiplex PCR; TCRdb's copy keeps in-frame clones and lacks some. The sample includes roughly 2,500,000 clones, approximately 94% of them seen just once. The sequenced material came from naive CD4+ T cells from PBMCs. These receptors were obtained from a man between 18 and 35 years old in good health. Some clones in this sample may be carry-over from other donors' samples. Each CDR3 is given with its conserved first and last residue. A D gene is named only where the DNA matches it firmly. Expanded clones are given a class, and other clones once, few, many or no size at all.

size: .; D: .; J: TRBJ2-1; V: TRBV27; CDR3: CASSFWVGSSYNEQFF; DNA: TGTGCCAGCAGTTTTTGGGTCGGGAGCTCCTACAATGAGCAGTTCTTC
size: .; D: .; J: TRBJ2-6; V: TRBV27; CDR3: CASSPQLSGANVLTF; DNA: TGTGCCAGCAGTCCCCAATTATCTGGGGCCAACGTCCTGACTTTC
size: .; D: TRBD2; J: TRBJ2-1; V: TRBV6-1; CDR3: CAAKASGAYNEQFF; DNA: TGTGCCGCCAAAGCCAGCGGGGCCTACAATGAGCAGTTCTTC
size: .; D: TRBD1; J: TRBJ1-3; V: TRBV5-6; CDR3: CASSFQDRRGNTIYF; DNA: TGTGCCAGCAGCTTTCAGGACAGGAGAGGTAACACCATATATTTT
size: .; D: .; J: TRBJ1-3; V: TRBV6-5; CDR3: CASRDSPYSGNTIYF; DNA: TGTGCCAGCAGAGACAGCCCGTACTCTGGAAACACCATATATTTT
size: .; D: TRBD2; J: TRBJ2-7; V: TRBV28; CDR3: CASTKGLAGAWYEQYF; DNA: TGTGCCAGCACCAAAGGACTAGCGGGAGCCTGGTACGAGCAGTACTTC
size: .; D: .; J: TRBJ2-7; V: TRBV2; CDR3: CASRALPGVTYEQYF; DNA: TGTGCCAGCAGAGCCCTCCCCGGGGTAACCTACGAGCAGTACTTC
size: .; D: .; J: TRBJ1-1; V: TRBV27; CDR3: CASSFRQATEAFF; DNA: TGTGCCAGCAGTTTCCGACAGGCCACTGAAGCTTTCTTT
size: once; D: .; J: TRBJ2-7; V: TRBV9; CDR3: CASSARGWGDEQYF; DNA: TGTGCCAGCAGCGCTCGAGGTTGGGGGGACGAGCAGTACTTC
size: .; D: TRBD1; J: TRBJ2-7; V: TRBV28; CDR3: CASSLIGTGSYEQYF; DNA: TGTGCCAGCAGTTTAATCGGGACAGGGAGTTACGAGCAGTACTTC
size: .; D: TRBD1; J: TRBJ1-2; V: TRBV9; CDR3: CASSARQGNYGYTF; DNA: TGTGCCAGCAGCGCACGACAGGGAAACTATGGCTACACCTTC
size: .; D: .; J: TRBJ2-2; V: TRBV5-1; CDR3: CASSLEVLETGELFF; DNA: TGCGCCAGCAGCTTGGAGGTACTAGAGACCGGGGAGCTGTTTTTT
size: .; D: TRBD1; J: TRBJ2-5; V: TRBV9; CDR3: CASSVVGQGTQETQYF; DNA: TGTGCCAGCAGCGTAGTTGGACAGGGGACGCAAGAGACCCAGTACTTC
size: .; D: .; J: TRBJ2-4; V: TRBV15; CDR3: CATSRRGGTLAKNIQYF; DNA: TGTGCCACCAGCAGGAGGGGCGGGACTCTCGCCAAAAACATTCAGTACTTC
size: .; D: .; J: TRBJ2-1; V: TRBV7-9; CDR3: CASSLASVNEQFF; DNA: TGTGCCAGCAGCTTGGCTAGCGTCAATGAGCAGTTCTTC
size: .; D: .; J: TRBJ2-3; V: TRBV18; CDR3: CASSPPRGSTDTQYF; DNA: TGTGCCAGCTCACCACCTCGGGGTAGCACAGATACGCAGTATTTT
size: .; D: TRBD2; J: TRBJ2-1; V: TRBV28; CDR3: CASSPTGLLRGEQFF; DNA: TGTGCCAGCAGTCCAACGGGACTACTAAGAGGTGAGCAGTTCTTC
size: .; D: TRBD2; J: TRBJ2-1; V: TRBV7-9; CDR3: CASSQTPSGEQFF; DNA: TGTGCCAGCAGCCAGACCCCTAGCGGGGAGCAGTTCTTC
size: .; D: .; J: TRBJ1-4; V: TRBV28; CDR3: CASSADRSYNEKLFF; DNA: TGTGCCAGCAGCGCCGACAGGTCATATAATGAAAAACTGTTTTTT
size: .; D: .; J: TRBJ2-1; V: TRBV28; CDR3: CASREGTVRGEQFF; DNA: TGTGCCAGCAGGGAGGGGACGGTGAGGGGGGAGCAGTTCTTC
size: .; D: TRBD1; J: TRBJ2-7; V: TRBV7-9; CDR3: CASSFETGAYEQYF; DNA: TGTGCCAGCAGCTTCGAGACAGGGGCCTACGAGCAGTACTTC
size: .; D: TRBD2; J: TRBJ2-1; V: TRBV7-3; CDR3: CASSFVWEGGNNEQFF; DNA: TGTGCCAGCAGCTTCGTGTGGGAGGGCGGGAACAATGAGCAGTTCTTC
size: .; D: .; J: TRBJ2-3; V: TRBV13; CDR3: CATLSGLADTQYF; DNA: TGTGCCACACTTTCGGGATTGGCAGATACGCAGTATTTT
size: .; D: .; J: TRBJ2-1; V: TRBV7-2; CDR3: CASSLRRERYNEQFF; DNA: TGTGCCAGCAGCTTAAGACGGGAACGTTACAATGAGCAGTTCTTC
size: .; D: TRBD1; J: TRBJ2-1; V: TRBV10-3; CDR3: CAITWTGTYNEQFF; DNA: TGTGCCATCACCTGGACAGGGACCTACAATGAGCAGTTCTTC
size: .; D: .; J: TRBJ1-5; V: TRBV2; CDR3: CASSADRNQPQHF; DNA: TGTGCCAGCAGTGCGGACAGAAATCAGCCCCAGCATTTT
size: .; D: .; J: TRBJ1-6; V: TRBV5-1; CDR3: CASSLRGPGGDSPLHF; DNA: TGCGCCAGCAGCTTGAGAGGTCCCGGGGGTGATTCACCCCTCCACTTT
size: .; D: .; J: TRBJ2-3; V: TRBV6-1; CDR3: CASRTDIGRSDTQYF; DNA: TGTGCCAGTAGAACCGACATCGGCAGATCCGATACGCAGTATTTT
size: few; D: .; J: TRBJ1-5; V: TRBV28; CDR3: CASSQGSGNQPQHF; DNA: TGTGCCAGCAGTCAGGGGTCCGGCAATCAGCCCCAGCATTTT
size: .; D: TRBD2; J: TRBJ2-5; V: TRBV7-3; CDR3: CASSSGLAGETQYF; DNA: TGTGCCAGCAGCTCAGGACTAGCGGGAGAGACCCAGTACTTC
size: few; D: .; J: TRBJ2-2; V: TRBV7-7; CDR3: CASSLGVGTGELFF; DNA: TGTGCCAGCAGCTTAGGTGTAGGGACCGGGGAGCTGTTTTTT
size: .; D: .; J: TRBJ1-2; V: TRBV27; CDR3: CASRDNRANYGYTF; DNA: TGTGCCAGCAGGGATAACAGGGCTAACTATGGCTACACCTTC
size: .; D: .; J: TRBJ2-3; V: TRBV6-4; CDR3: CASSDSPSLLSTDTQYF; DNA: TGTGCCAGCAGTGACTCTCCCTCGCTCCTAAGCACAGATACGCAGTATTTT
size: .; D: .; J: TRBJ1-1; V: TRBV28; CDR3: CASTRGRPTEAFF; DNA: TGTGCCAGCACCCGGGGCAGACCCACTGAAGCTTTCTTT
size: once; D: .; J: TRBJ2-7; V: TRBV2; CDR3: CASSESPSSEQYF; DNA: TGTGCCAGCAGTGAAAGTCCTAGCAGCGAGCAGTACTTC
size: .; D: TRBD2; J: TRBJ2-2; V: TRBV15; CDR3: CATSSGLAGGAGELFF; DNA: TGTGCCACCAGCTCCGGACTAGCGGGAGGGGCCGGGGAGCTGTTTTTT
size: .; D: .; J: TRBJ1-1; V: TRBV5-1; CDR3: CASTDGQNTEAFF; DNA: TGCGCCAGCACCGACGGGCAGAACACTGAAGCTTTCTTT
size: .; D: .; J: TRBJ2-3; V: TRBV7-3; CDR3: CASRRYGDTQYF; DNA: TGTGCCAGCAGACGATATGGGGATACGCAGTATTTT
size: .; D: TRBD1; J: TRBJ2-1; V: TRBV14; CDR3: CASKVGQGGNEQFF; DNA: TGTGCCAGCAAGGTCGGACAGGGGGGGAATGAGCAGTTCTTC
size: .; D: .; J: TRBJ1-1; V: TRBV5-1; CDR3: CASSLDFRGAEAFF; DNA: TGCGCCAGCAGCTTGGATTTTAGGGGGGCTGAAGCTTTCTTT
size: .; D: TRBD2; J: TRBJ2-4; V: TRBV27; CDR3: CASSSREGNIQYF; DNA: TGTGCCAGCAGTTCCAGGGAGGGAAACATTCAGTACTTC
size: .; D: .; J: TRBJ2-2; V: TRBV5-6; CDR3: CASSLDAVTGELFF; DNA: TGTGCCAGCAGCTTGGATGCGGTTACCGGGGAGCTGTTTTTT
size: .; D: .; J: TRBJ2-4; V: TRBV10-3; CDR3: CAISAAGIQYF; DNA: TGTGCCATCAGTGCGGCGGGGATTCAGTACTTC
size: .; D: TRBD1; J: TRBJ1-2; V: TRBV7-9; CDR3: CASSDRDRSNYGYTF; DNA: TGTGCCAGCAGCGACCGGGACAGAAGTAACTATGGCTACACCTTC
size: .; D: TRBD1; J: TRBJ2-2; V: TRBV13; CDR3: CASRQPGQGLTGELFF; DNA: TGTGCCAGCAGACAACCGGGACAGGGACTTACCGGGGAGCTGTTTTTT
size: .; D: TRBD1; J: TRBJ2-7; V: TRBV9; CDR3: CASSPRAGTGTHEQYF; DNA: TGTGCCAGCAGCCCCCGGGCCGGGACAGGGACCCACGAGCAGTACTTC
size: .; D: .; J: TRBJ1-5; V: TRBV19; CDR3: CASSTVRDLSILYSNQPQHF; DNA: TGTGCCAGTAGTACCGTCCGGGACCTCAGTATCCTTTATAGCAATCAGCCCCAGCATTTT
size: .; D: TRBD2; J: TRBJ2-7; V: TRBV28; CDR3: CASSLAGGPHEQYF; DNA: TGTGCCAGCAGTCTAGCGGGAGGGCCCCACGAGCAGTACTTC
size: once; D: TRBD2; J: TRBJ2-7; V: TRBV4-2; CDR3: CASSQGGLVTYEQYF; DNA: TGTGCCAGCAGCCAAGGGGGACTAGTCACCTACGAGCAGTACTTC